The 22 T cell receptor beta chains in this list originate from one sample, sequenced in a study of cytomegalovirus exposure and HLA in healthy donors. Sequencing used immunoSEQ multiplex PCR; TCRdb keeps in-frame clones, though not all of them. The sample yields 250,000 or so clones, 85% to 90% seen once. Sequences were obtained from PBMCs. Every receptor here comes from a young woman in good health and CMV-seronegative.

The chain has TRBV7-2 and TRBJ2-5, with D perhaps TRBD2 (6 bases). Germline V gene sequence: CDR1 SGHTA, CDR2 FQGNSA. Trimming pared 0 bases from V and 6 bases from J, leaving 23 bases between. The CDR3 loop spans 18 amino acids. As DNA, the CDR3 is TGTGCCAGCAGCTTAGCGCAAGGGTTGGCTAGCGTTTCAAAGACCCAGTACTTC. This codes for CASSLAQGLASVSKTQYF. Full variable domain (missing parts from reference TRBV7-2 and TRBJ2-5): GAGVSQSPSNKVTEKGKDVELRCDPISGHTALYWYRQSLGQGLEFLIYFQGNSAPDKSGLPSDRFSAERTGGSVSTLTIQRTQQEDSAVYLCASSLAQGLASVSKTQYFGPGTRLLVL.

The chain couples TRBV9 to TRBJ1-4; weak D call: TRBD1 (5 bases). CDR3 length: 17 residues. V was cut by 0 bases and J by 5 bases, with 17 bases left in between. Per germline, CDR1 SGDLS and CDR2 YYNGEE. The CDR3 loop reads CASSVGALRGWNEKLFF. The CDR3 nucleotides read TGTGCCAGCAGCGTAGGGGCCCTGCGGGGGTGGAATGAAAAACTGTTTTTT.

This CDR3 reads CASSEHGGDGAYEQYV. The CDR3 nucleotides are TGTGCCAGCAGTGAACACGGAGGGGACGGAGCCTACGAGCAGTACGTC. The chain couples TRBV6-1 to TRBJ2-7; tentative D call: TRBD2 (6 bases). V shed 2 bases and J shed 2 bases, with 16 bases lying between them. Germline CDR1 and CDR2: MNHNS and SASEGT. The CDR3 spans 16 residues.

The J gene is TRBJ1-6, the V gene TRBV14; unclear D gene. CDR1 and CDR2 (germline): SGHDN, FVKESK. The CDR3 has 14 amino acids. Trimming left V 0 bases short and J 7 bases short, with 7 bases between. The chain's CDR3 is CASSQDRSNSPLHF. CDR3 in DNA: TGTGCCAGCAGCCAAGACAGGTCGAATTCACCCCTCCACTTT. Based on the CDR3 plus reference TRBV14 and TRBJ1-6, the full variable domain is EAGVTQFPSHSVIEKGQTVTLRCDPISGHDNLYWYRRVMGKEIKFLLHFVKESKQDESGMPNNRFLAERTGGTYSTLKVQPAELEDSGVYFCASSQDRSNSPLHFGNGTRLTVT.

CDR3 protein: CAAQGQGFSSGANVLTF. The CDR3 nucleotides read TGTGCCGCCCAAGGACAGGGCTTTTCCTCTGGGGCCAACGTCCTGACTTTC. V gene TRBV10-3 combines with J gene TRBJ2-6; 8 bases map to TRBD1. CDR3 size: 17 residues. The V gene end was trimmed by 11 bases and the J gene end by 0 bases; junction bases not matched to a gene: 12. Germline V gene data show CDR1 as ENHRY and CDR2 as SYGVKD.

The gene calls are TRBV27 and TRBJ1-1; D may be TRBD1 (6 bases). The length of the CDR3 is 12 residues. Germline CDR1 is MNHEY and CDR2 is SMNVEV (reference sequence). Trimming stripped 8 bases from V and 4 bases from J, with 11 bases between. For the CDR3, the DNA is TGTGCCAGCGCTACAGGGCGCACTGAAGCTTTCTTT. It encodes CASATGRTEAFF.

This clone was detected a few times. The CDR3 DNA sequence: TGTGCCATCACCCGGGGGGAGCCCGACTATGGCTACACCTTC. Its protein is CAITRGEPDYGYTF. The chain has TRBV10-3 and TRBJ1-2, with D perhaps matching TRBD1 (5 bases). Trimming cost V 7 bases and J 3 bases, with 15 bases left between them. The CDR3 consists of 14 residues. Germline lookup yields CDR1 ENHRY and CDR2 SYGVKD.

The rearrangement links TRBV30 to TRBJ1-2; D is ambiguous. This CDR3 has 14 residues. The ends were cut back, 0 bases at V and 1 base at J, with 9 bases in the middle. Looked up from germline, CDR1 is GTSNPN and CDR2 is SVGIG (reference sequence). The CDR3 DNA sequence: TGTGCCTGGAGTGTACTAATGGTTAACTATGGCTACACCTTC. This codes for CAWSVLMVNYGYTF.

J is TRBJ1-2 and V is TRBV6-6; TRBD1 is a possible D gene (5 bases). The CDR3 is 14 residues long. Germline V gene sequence: CDR1 MNHNY, CDR2 SVGAGI (reference sequence). Trimming removed 5 bases at V and 1 base at J, with 11 bases between. The CDR3 spells CASSPRGVNYGYTF. The CDR3 coding sequence is TGTGCCAGCAGTCCCCGGGGGGTTAACTATGGCTACACCTTC.

Here the CDR3 reads CASSLSQGSNYGYTF. CDR3 DNA: TGTGCCAGCAGCTTAAGTCAGGGATCAAACTATGGCTACACCTTC. V and J are TRBV5-4 and TRBJ1-2; D is possibly TRBD1 (5 bases). Trimming stripped 2 bases from V and 2 bases from J, with 13 bases between. The CDR3 extends over 15 amino acids. Per the germline V gene, CDR1 is SGHNT and CDR2 is YYREEE (reference sequence). The variable domain in full, completed from reference TRBV5-4 and TRBJ1-2, reads ETGVTQSPTHLIKTRGQQVTLRCSSQSGHNTVSWYQQALGQGPQFIFQYYREEENGRGNFPPRFSGLQFPNYSSELNVNALELDDSALYLCASSLSQGSNYGYTFGSGTRLTVV.

This clone was seen just once. This chain connects TRBV6-1 to TRBJ2-7; D not resolved. Germline V gives CDR1 MNHNS, CDR2 SASEGT. This CDR3 is built from 11 residues. V was trimmed by 6 bases and J by 7 bases, leaving 10 bases between them. CDR3 nucleotides: TGTGCCAGCAGACGAGGAAGGGAGCAGTACGTC. Its protein is CASRRGREQYV.

The genes are TRBV5-5 and TRBJ2-7; D perhaps matches TRBD2 (6 bases). The V end lost 1 base, the J end lost 2 bases, and 13 bases lay between the germline ends. Germline CDR1 and CDR2: SGHKS and YYEKEE (reference sequence). CDR3 size: 15 residues. The CDR3 loop is CASSLYRGLTYEQYF. The CDR3 region has the DNA TGTGCCAGCAGCTTGTATAGGGGACTCACCTACGAGCAGTACTTC.

The chain has TRBV7-9 and TRBJ2-7; 12 bases map to TRBD1. Per the germline V gene, CDR1 is SEHNR and CDR2 is FQNEAQ (reference sequence). V shed 0 bases and J 5 bases; nucleotides not matched to a gene: 2. This CDR3 is 15 amino acids long. Here the CDR3 DNA reads TGTGCCAGCAGCTTAGCCGGGACAGGGGGCAACGAGCAGTACGTC. This codes for CASSLAGTGGNEQYV.

This chain uses TRBV4-1 with TRBJ2-1, with D perhaps matching TRBD1 (7 bases). The CDR3 sequence is 16 residues long. Germline V CDR1 and CDR2: MGHRA, YSYEKL. V dropped 1 base and J dropped 7 bases, with 17 bases sitting between them. The CDR3, as DNA: TGCGCCAGCAGCCAAGTCAAGGGCCAGGGGGGTAATGAGCAGTTCTTC. As protein: CASSQVKGQGGNEQFF.

This clone was detected only a few times. This chain uses TRBV10-3 with TRBJ1-3, with D unclear. Germline lookup yields CDR1 ENHRY and CDR2 SYGVKD. This CDR3 has 14 residues. V dropped 1 base and J dropped 7 bases, with 11 bases sitting between them. Here the CDR3 reads CAISEYGPGNTIYF. The CDR3 DNA is TGTGCCATCAGTGAGTACGGTCCCGGGAACACCATATATTTT.

The chain employs TRBV6-1 and TRBJ1-2, with 12 bases aligning to TRBD1. J was trimmed by 4 bases and V by 7 bases; bases with no gene match: 7. Germline lookup yields CDR1 MNHNS and CDR2 SASEGT. This CDR3 is built from 15 residues. The CDR3 protein is CASTERDRGPYGYTF. The CDR3 coding sequence is TGTGCCAGCACCGAGCGGGACAGGGGGCCCTATGGCTACACCTTC.

With regard to this clone: Since a much larger clone is just one base distant, this may be a read error. The V and J genes are TRBV7-6 and TRBJ2-3, with TRBD1 matching 7 bases. The CDR3 contains 13 residues. Germline trimming cut 2 bases from V and 4 bases from J; bases unmatched to any gene: 0. Germline V CDR1 and CDR2: SGHVS, FNYEAQ. The CDR3 is CASSLTGADTQYF. In DNA form, the CDR3 reads TGTGCCAGCAGCTTAACAGGGGCAGATACGCAGTATTTT. Combining the CDR3 with reference TRBV7-6 and TRBJ2-3 gives the whole variable domain GAGVSQSPRYKVTKRGQDVALRCDPISGHVSLYWYRQALGQGPEFLTYFNYEAQQDKSGLPNDRFSAERPEGSISTLTIQRTEQRDSAMYRCASSLTGADTQYFGPGTRLTVL.

This clone has more than one count but fewer than ten. The sample carries other DNA sequences with the same CDR3. V gene TRBV5-4 combines with J gene TRBJ2-5, with 11 bases identical to TRBD2. V dropped 1 base and J dropped 1; count of bases not matched to a gene: 0. The V gene's germline CDR1 is SGHNT and CDR2 YYREEE (reference sequence). The CDR3 has 15 residues. CDR3: CASSLTSGGQETQYF. The CDR3 DNA reads TGTGCCAGCAGCTTGACTAGCGGGGGCCAAGAGACCCAGTACTTC.

This clone was recorded a few times. V usage is TRBV19 and J usage is TRBJ2-3; TRBD2 might be the D (7 bases). Per germline, CDR1 LNHDA and CDR2 SQIVND (reference sequence). V gave up 7 bases and J gave up 4 bases, with 21 bases separating them. This CDR3 region has 16 residues. The CDR3 DNA is TGTGCCAGTACCCCAGTAGGGGGGGGGCCATCAGATACGCAGTATTTT. It yields the protein CASTPVGGGPSDTQYF.

The rearrangement joins TRBV9 to TRBJ2-6; TRBD2 matches at 13 bases. The V gene end was trimmed by 3 bases and the J gene end by 0 bases; junction bases not matched to a gene: 9. From germline, CDR1 is SGDLS and CDR2 YYNGEE. The CDR3 consists of 20 residues. CDR3 protein: CASSARLAGGQDSGANVLTF. CDR3 DNA sequence: TGTGCCAGCAGCGCCCGACTAGCGGGGGGCCAAGACTCTGGGGCCAACGTCCTGACTTTC.

The rearrangement joins TRBV5-4 to TRBJ2-1; TRBD2 agrees at 8 bases. Germline CDR1 SGHNT, CDR2 YYREEE (reference sequence). V dropped 4 bases and J dropped 11; count of bases not matched to a gene: 17. CDR3 length: 16 residues. In nucleotides, the CDR3 is TGTGCCAGCAGCCAATCGGGGGGGCAGGGAATTGATAAGCAGTTCTTC. This encodes CASSQSGGQGIDKQFF.

J is TRBJ1-5 and V is TRBV28; D uncertain. CDR3 size: 14 residues. The germline CDR1 and CDR2 sequences are MDHEN and SYDVKM. Trimming shortened V by 5 bases and J by 4 bases, and 12 bases separated the two germline ends. CDR3 in DNA: TGTGCCAGCAGTCTTTACGGGGATAATCAGCCCCAGCATTTT. It is translated as CASSLYGDNQPQHF. Supplemented by reference TRBV28 and TRBJ1-5, the full variable domain reads DVKVTQSSRYLVKRTGEKVFLECVQDMDHENMFWYRQDPGLGLRLIYFSYDVKMKEKGDIPEGYSVSREKKERFSLILESASTNQTSMYLCASSLYGDNQPQHFGDGTRLSIL.